The present TCR beta chain was sequenced within a study of T cells after yellow fever vaccination (dated by TCRdb to about 2019). Regarding the study in general: The SMART-Seq v4 Ultra Low Input RNA kit was used to prepare libraries from fractions with low cell numbers. To track T-cell clones before and after primary and booster YFV17D yellow fever vaccination, bulk TCR alpha and beta repertoires were sequenced longitudinally. Bulk PBMC replicates and cell subsets were isolated from blood drawn at multiple timepoints before and after both primary and secondary immunization. Two healthy male donors, one aged 18 to 29 and one aged 30 to 40 years, made up the cohort.

A few counts support this clonotype. It has no known antigen specificity. Nothing much larger sits one base from this clone, and base qualities are not available. On the study overall, not on this receptor specifically: Because only a couple of donors were included in the study, the extent to which the findings can be generalized is limited. The secondary T-cell response was weaker than the primary response but faster, peaking on day 5 instead of day 15. FACS-sorted repertoires could contain abundant contaminating clonotypes from the bulk population, so computational filtering was required. Most clones expanded after primary vaccination (approximately 97% of CD4 and around 88% of CD8) were re-detected after the booster, suggesting that broad memory maintenance occurred. A small fraction of clonotypes showed up in both the CD4 and CD8 compartments, probably as a result of convergent recombination.

The treatment or condition label for this specimen denotes: live attenuated yellow fever vaccine strain. At every blood-draw timepoint, two biological replicates of bulk PBMCs were collected. A standard Ficoll-Paque protocol was used to isolate PBMCs from peripheral blood. RNA was extracted with TriZol from bulk PBMCs, CD4 and CD8 fractions, and dextramer-positive and dextramer-negative fractions. TCR cDNA was synthesized by 5'RACE template switching, through which a universal primer site and unique molecular identifiers were introduced. Priming of cDNA synthesis was performed from both the TCR alpha and TCR beta constant segments. Two PCR steps were used to amplify libraries, with sample barcodes and sequencing adapters being added in the second step. Libraries were sequenced on Illumina HiSeq 2500 (2x100 bp) or NovaSeq (2x150 bp). The source study handled its data this way. MIGEC handled demultiplexing of reads and collapsing into UMI consensus sequences, while MiXCR performed V(D)J alignment. Vaccine-responding clonotypes were defined with edgeR using replicate PBMC samples, requiring FDR below 0.01 and a log2 fold change above 5 up to day 15. Bulk clonotypes were assigned CD4 or CD8 identity according to which sequenced CD4 or CD8 repertoire held them at higher abundance. Clones were called with MiXCR by TCRdb after fastp trimmed the public reads at Q25, and only in-frame beta chains were retained. Each entry merges the rows of one CDR3 protein and shows their most common DNA and genes. None of the V and J calls come from the authors' own analysis; TCRdb made them. The sample table records 620,000 or so distinct CDR3 sequences; approximately 16% of these occur just once. The ten largest account for around a sixth of the sample.

The CDR3 runs 15 residues from the cysteine to the phenylalanine. The retained sequence is limited to the CDR3, 45 bases, with the frame set at the first base. From the germline V gene, CDR1 is SGHRS and CDR2 is YFSETQ. The V end loses 4 bases and the J end loses 4 bases, and a stretch of 14 bases separates them. This receptor was identified in a man aged 18 to 29 who received the YFV17D yellow fever vaccine. Sample: PBMCs, taken 5 days after the first yellow fever vaccination. The receptor chain draws on TRBV5-1 and TRBJ2-2; tentative D gene TRBD1, with 5 bases matching. CDR3 sequence: CASSRQDSFTGELFF. The nucleotide sequence reads as follows: TGCGCCAGCAGCCGACAAGACAGTTTCACCGGGGAGCTGTTTTTT.